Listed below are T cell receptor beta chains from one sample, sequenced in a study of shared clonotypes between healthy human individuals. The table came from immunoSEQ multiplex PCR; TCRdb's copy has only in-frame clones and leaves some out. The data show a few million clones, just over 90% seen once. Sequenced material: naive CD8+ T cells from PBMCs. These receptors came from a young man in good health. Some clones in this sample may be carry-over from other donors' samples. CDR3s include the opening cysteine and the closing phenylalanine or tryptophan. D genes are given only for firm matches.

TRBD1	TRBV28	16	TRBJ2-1	CASSFRGQGSVGEQFF
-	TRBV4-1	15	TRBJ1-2	CASSQERGASYGYTF
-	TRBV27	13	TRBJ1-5	CASSEVSNQPQHF
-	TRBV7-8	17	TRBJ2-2	CASSPLAGAGYGGELFF
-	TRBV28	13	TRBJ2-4	CASSLAGGVDQYF
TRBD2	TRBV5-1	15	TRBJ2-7	CASSWTSGSIDEQYF
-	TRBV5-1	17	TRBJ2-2	CASSLASHGTDTGELFF
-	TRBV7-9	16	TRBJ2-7	CASSLAPSARHYEQYF
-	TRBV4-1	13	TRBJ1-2	CASSSTINYGYTF
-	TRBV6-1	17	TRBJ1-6	CASSEASRHRVISPLHF
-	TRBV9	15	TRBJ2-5	CASSARTVGTETQYF
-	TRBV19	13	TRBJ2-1	CASSPDFFNEQFF
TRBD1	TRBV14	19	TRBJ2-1	CASSQPGQGSGIVDNEQFF
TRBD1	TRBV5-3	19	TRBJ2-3	CARSLFGQVVSFSTDTQYF
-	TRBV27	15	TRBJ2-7	CASTSGPRQGGEQYF
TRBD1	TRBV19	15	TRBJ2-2	CASTTGTGSTGELFF
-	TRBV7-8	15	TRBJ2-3	CASRVLAGGTDTQYF
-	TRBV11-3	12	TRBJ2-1	CASSPGYNEQFF
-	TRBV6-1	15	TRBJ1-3	CASSVHRALENTIYF
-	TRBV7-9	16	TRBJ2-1	CASSLVEGLKYNEQFF
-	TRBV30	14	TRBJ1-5	CAWSVGYNNQPQHF
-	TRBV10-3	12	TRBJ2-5	CAISESGETQYF
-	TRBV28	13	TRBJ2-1	CASSLRGADEQFF
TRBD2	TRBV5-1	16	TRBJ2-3	CASSLGLAEGTDTQYF
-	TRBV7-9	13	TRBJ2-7	CASSPRSGPEQYF
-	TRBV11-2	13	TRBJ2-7	CASSPRLSYEQYF
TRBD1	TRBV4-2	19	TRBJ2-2	CASSPLGTGNRILVWELFF
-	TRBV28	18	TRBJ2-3	CASSLFISSGYGRETQYF
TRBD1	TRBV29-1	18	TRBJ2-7	CSVEEPALAGTGGYEQYF
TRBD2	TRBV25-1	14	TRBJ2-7	CASSVSGGTYEQYF
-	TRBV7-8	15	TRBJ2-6	CASSHLVTGANVLTF
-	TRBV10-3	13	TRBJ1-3	CAIRDLQVDTIYF
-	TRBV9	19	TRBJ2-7	CASSPQYGGGTAGPYEQYF
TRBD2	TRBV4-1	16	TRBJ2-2	CASSPGLAVNTGELFF
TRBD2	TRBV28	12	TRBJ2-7	CASLSGSYEQYF
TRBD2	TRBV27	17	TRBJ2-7	CASSLVWGGGGTYEQYF
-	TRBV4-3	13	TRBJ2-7	CASSPGMGWEQYF
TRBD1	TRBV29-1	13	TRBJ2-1	CSSRDRGLDEQFF
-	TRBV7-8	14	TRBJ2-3	CASSPTVLRDTQYF
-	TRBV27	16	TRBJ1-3	CASASRAGSAGNTIYF
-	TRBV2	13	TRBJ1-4	CASSGTEDEKLFF